The sequence of this T cell receptor beta chain was determined in a study of blood T cell repertoires in COVID-19. Across the whole study: COVID-19 samples from acute and convalescent phases originated in the United States, Italy and Spain. Sample material is recorded as cDNA or gDNA derived from T cells, B-cell-depleted T cells, or PBMCs.

In the original analysis: Quantification of nucleated cells was approximated via reference gene primer amplification. Measured with immunoSEQ multiplex PCR; TCRdb has only the in-frame clones, and not every one. V and J calls and clone size are as listed in that table; D and trimming were resolved from the DNA. The profile shows about 210,000 clones, roughly 75% of them singletons. This CDR3 is built from 16 residues. Trimming left V 0 bases short and J 0 bases short, with 12 bases between. The germline V gene has CDR1 GTSNPN and CDR2 SVGIG (reference sequence). The specimen was peripheral blood. The chain joins TRBV30 to TRBJ1-3, with D possibly TRBD1 on 6 matching bases. The TCR comes from a woman in her seventies with acute or convalescent COVID-19. The CDR3 region is CAWSVLSTGSGNTIYF. As DNA, the CDR3 is TGTGCCTGGAGTGTCCTCTCGACAGGCTCTGGAAACACCATATATTTT.